The rows below give T cell receptor beta chains drawn from one sample of a study of T cell repertoires in cytomegalovirus infection. TCRdb reprocessed the reads with MiXCR, giving one entry per CDR3 protein. The data show 270,000 or so distinct CDR3 sequences, approximately 15% seen once. The specimen sequenced was CD8+ T cells from PBMCs. The receptors originated from a human donor in good health (CMV status not recorded). Some clones in this sample may be carry-over from other donors' samples. CDR3s include the opening cysteine and the closing phenylalanine or tryptophan. Fields, in order: clone size, D gene, J gene, V gene, CDR3 length, CDR3 protein, CDR3 DNA. D genes are given only for firm matches. Clone size, where shown, is once, few, many, or a class for clones that have expanded.

>-|-|TRBJ1-6|TRBV20-1|17
CSARDRDPRSYNSPLHF
TGCAGTGCTAGAGATAGGGACCCTAGGTCCTATAATTCACCCCTCCACTTT
>many|TRBD2|TRBJ2-3|TRBV6-6|20
CASRKGLAGGHQISTDTQYF
TGTGCCAGCAGAAAAGGACTAGCGGGGGGTCACCAAATCAGCACAGATACGCAGTATTTT
>-|TRBD1|TRBJ2-2|TRBV10-3|15
CAISVGQGLTGELFF
TGTGCCATCAGTGTGGGACAGGGTCTCACCGGGGAGCTGTTTTTT
>many|-|TRBJ1-1|TRBV5-5|17
CASSSKTGRFWDTEAFF
TGTGCCAGCAGCTCGAAGACAGGCCGATTTTGGGACACTGAAGCTTTCTTT
>few|-|TRBJ2-7|TRBV19|15
CATTPSGQIPYEQYF
TGTGCCACTACCCCCTCCGGACAGATCCCCTACGAGCAGTACTTC
>-|TRBD2|TRBJ2-1|TRBV27|17
CASSLGTPPGLGNEQFF
TGTGCCAGCAGTCTAGGTACCCCCCCGGGACTAGGCAATGAGCAGTTCTTC
>many|-|TRBJ2-7|TRBV5-6|14
CASSLEGRDYEQYF
TGTGCCAGCAGCTTGGAAGGCCGTGACTACGAGCAGTACTTC
>few|-|TRBJ1-2|TRBV20-1|12
CSARVANYGYTF
TGCAGTGCCCGGGTCGCTAACTATGGCTACACCTTC
>few|-|TRBJ1-6|TRBV4-2|18
CASSQDREDLIHNSPLHF
TGTGCCAGCAGCCAAGATAGAGAAGATCTTATCCATAATTCACCCCTCCACTTT
>-|TRBD1|TRBJ1-2|TRBV3-1|18
CASSPIAGQGASSDGYTF
TGTGCCAGCAGCCCAATCGCGGGACAGGGGGCATCATCGGATGGCTACACCTTC
>many|-|TRBJ2-6|TRBV6-1|18
CASTLGAYSLSGANVLTF
TGTGCCAGCACCTTAGGAGCGTACAGTCTATCTGGGGCCAACGTCCTGACTTTC
>few|TRBD2|TRBJ2-2|TRBV10-3|14
CATSPSGGTGELFF
TGTGCCACTTCCCCTAGCGGGGGGACCGGGGAGCTGTTTTTT
>-|-|TRBJ1-3|TRBV29-1|12
CSVEGPGNTIYF
TGCAGCGTTGAAGGTCCTGGAAACACCATATATTTT
>few|TRBD1|TRBJ2-1|TRBV6-2/TRBV6-3|15
CASSYDRDRETEQFF
TGTGCCAGCAGTTACGATCGGGACAGGGAAACTGAGCAGTTCTTC
>-|-|TRBJ1-2|TRBV2|17
CASSTPGAGASNYGYTF
TGTGCCAGCAGTACACCCGGGGCGGGGGCATCCAACTATGGCTACACCTTC
>-|-|TRBJ1-6|TRBV5-4|15
CASSLGGEANSPLHF
TGTGCCAGCAGCTTGGGCGGCGAGGCTAATTCACCCCTCCACTTT
>many|-|TRBJ1-5|TRBV7-8|15
CASSLVSGINQPQHF
TGTGCCAGCAGCTTAGTTTCGGGGATCAATCAGCCCCAGCATTTT
>few|TRBD1|TRBJ1-1|TRBV6-2/TRBV6-3|14
CASNLPPGQAEAFF
TGTGCCAGCAACCTCCCCCCCGGACAGGCGGAAGCTTTCTTT
>many|TRBD1|TRBJ1-5|TRBV7-6|15
CASSAGYRDSQPQHF
TGTGCCAGCAGCGCAGGGTACAGGGACAGTCAGCCCCAGCATTTT
>-|-|TRBJ2-7|TRBV6-1|12
CATGTVISEQYF
TGTGCCACCGGGACTGTGATTTCCGAGCAGTACTTC
>few|TRBD1|TRBJ2-7|TRBV12-3/TRBV12-4|15
CASSRPGTGGYEQYF
TGTGCCAGCAGTCGGCCCGGGACAGGGGGCTACGAGCAGTACTTC
>-|-|TRBJ1-2|TRBV20-1|15
CSARDSGRINYGYTF
TGCAGTGCTAGAGATTCCGGACGAATTAACTATGGCTACACCTTC
>-|-|TRBJ2-1|TRBV24-1|16
CATSDGGHRSYNEQFF
TGTGCCACCAGTGACGGAGGACACCGCTCCTACAATGAGCAGTTCTTC
>-|TRBD2|TRBJ2-7|TRBV11-2|14
CASSSGPGGYEQYF
TGTGCCAGCAGCTCAGGGCCGGGGGGCTACGAGCAGTACTTC
>-|TRBD2|TRBJ2-3|TRBV20-1|15
CSARVLAGPTDTQYF
TGCAGTGCTAGGGTCCTAGCGGGGCCCACAGATACGCAGTATTTT
>once|TRBD2|TRBJ2-3|TRBV20-1|17
CSAEDTGTSGGFDTQYF
TGCAGTGCAGAGGATACCGGGACTAGCGGGGGGTTTGATACGCAGTATTTT